The sequence of this T cell receptor (beta chain) was determined in a study of cytomegalovirus exposure and HLA in healthy donors. This clone was recorded a few times. The target antigen is unknown. Regarding the study as a whole: According to the study, roughly 160 TCR beta chains were cytomegalovirus-associated.

Generated by immunoSEQ multiplex PCR, the TCRdb table keeps only in-frame clones and is missing some. The sample yields some 250,000 clones, roughly 89% seen once. Trimming cost V 0 bases and J 5 bases, with 13 bases left between them. The CDR3 totals 15 residues. Germline V lookup: CDR1 MNHEY, CDR2 SVGAGI. Sequenced sample: PBMCs. This sequence joins TRBV6-5 and TRBJ1-2; tentatively, D is TRBD1 (5 bases). The clonotype originates from a woman aged 18-35 years in good health and CMV-seronegative. DNA for the CDR3: TGTGCCAGCAGTTACTCGCGCGGGGGTGGATATGGCTACACCTTC. Translated: CASSYSRGGGYGYTF.